These 15 T cell receptor beta chains were all obtained from the same sample, sequenced in a study of response to subunit inactivated influenza vaccine. MiXCR was run by TCRdb on the RT-PCR reads, yielding one entry per CDR3 protein. The data hold about 540,000 distinct CDR3 sequences, with under 30% observed a single time. This same sample was also part of a study on T cells expressing NK-cell markers. That source notes: The cDNA for TCR beta came from 5'RACE template switching with UMIs.

The sample here was CD4+ T cells sorted from PBMCs, taken 11 to 12 days after vaccination. These receptors were collected from a man aged 50 to 59 who received an inactivated influenza vaccine.

The rearrangement links TRBV5-6 to TRBJ2-1, with D possibly TRBD2 on 5 matching bases. Trimming took 2 bases from V and 9 from J, leaving 9 bases between them. The length of the CDR3 is 12 residues. CDR1 is SGHDT and CDR2 is YYEEEE in the germline V gene. In DNA, the CDR3 is TGTGCCAGCAGCTTTCTAGCTGTTGAGCAGTTCTTC. Residues: CASSFLAVEQFF.

The CDR3 loop is CASSSGGISEELFF. CDR3 DNA: TGTGCCAGCAGTTCGGGGGGTATATCCGAGGAGCTGTTTTTT. This chain connects TRBV28 to TRBJ2-2; TRBD2 agrees at 7 bases. Germline loops: CDR1 MDHEN, CDR2 SYDVKM. Trimming at V came to 4 bases and at J to 10 bases, leaving 9 bases not matched to a gene. The CDR3 length is 14 residues.

There are a few counts of this clonotype. V usage is TRBV20-1 and J usage is TRBJ2-7; 10 bases match TRBD2. From germline, CDR1 is DFQATT and CDR2 SNEGSKA (reference sequence). The CDR3 covers 12 residues. V dropped 6 bases and J dropped 3; count of bases not matched to a gene: 2. CDR3 sequence reads: CSAEREGYEQYF. The CDR3 bases are TGCAGTGCGGAGCGGGAGGGCTACGAGCAGTACTTC.

The genes are TRBV6-5 and TRBJ2-2, with unresolved D. V lost 0 bases, J lost 7 bases, and 9 bases lay in between. There are 14 residues in the CDR3. CDR1 and CDR2 from the germline V gene are MNHEY and SVGAGI. The CDR3 coding sequence is TGTGCCAGCAGTTACTCTGACATCAACGGGGAGCTGTTTTTT. Its protein is CASSYSDINGELFF.

In this sample, this clonotype turned up many times. At one end, the junction sequence differs from germline, possibly due to a read error. The CDR3 DNA sequence: TGCGCCAGCAGCTTGGTGACCGGGGAGCTGTTTTTT. The encoded protein is CASSLVTGELFF. This chain joins TRBV7-8 and TRBJ2-2; no definite D call. The CDR3 is 12 amino acids. The V gene's germline CDR1 is SGHVS and CDR2 FQNEAQ.

This sequence joins TRBV6-2 or TRBV6-3 and TRBJ2-1; 8 bases align to TRBD1. This CDR3 contains 17 residues. J lost 1 base, V lost 4 bases, and 9 bases had no gene match. Germline CDR1 and CDR2: MNHEY and SVGEGT. The CDR3 sequence is CASSSYYRGRSYNEQFF. The CDR3 nucleotides are TGTGCCAGCAGTTCCTACTACAGGGGGAGATCCTACAATGAGCAGTTCTTC.

This clonotype was seen at least ten times. V gene TRBV29-1 combines with J gene TRBJ2-3; TRBD2 aligns across 8 bases. Germline trimming cut 4 bases from V and 4 bases from J; bases unmatched to any gene: 4. The CDR3 consists of 13 residues. Germline V gives CDR1 SQVTM, CDR2 ANQGSEA. CDR3 in amino acids: CSVGSGGSDTQYF. CDR3 DNA: TGCAGCGTTGGATCGGGAGGGTCAGATACGCAGTATTTT.

This clonotype appeared a few times. This rearrangement joins TRBV27 to TRBJ2-7, with 10 nucleotides matching TRBD1. J was trimmed by 3 bases and V by 6 bases; bases with no gene match: 8. The CDR3 has 15 amino acids. Germline-derived CDR1 and CDR2 are MNHEY and SMNVEV (reference sequence). DNA of the CDR3: TGTGCCAGCAGCCTCCCGGGACAGGGGTTCTACGAGCAGTACTTC. It encodes CASSLPGQGFYEQYF.

The V gene is TRBV9, the J gene TRBJ1-5, with D possibly TRBD1 on 5 matching bases. The germline V gene encodes CDR1 SGDLS and CDR2 YYNGEE. The CDR3 runs to 15 residues. The V end lost 0 bases, the J end lost 1 base, and 8 bases lay between the germline ends. CDR3 sequence (DNA): TGTGCCAGCAGCGTAGAGGGGCAGAGCAATCAGCCCCAGCATTTT. Translating it yields CASSVEGQSNQPQHF.

J is TRBJ2-6 and V is TRBV5-1; perhaps TRBD2 as D (5 bases). Germline lookup yields CDR1 SGHRS and CDR2 YFSETQ. The CDR3 contains 18 residues. Between the trimmed V and J ends, which lost 0 bases and 3 bases, there was a span of 16 bases. CDR3 in amino acids: CASSLVVQSGVGANVLTF. In nucleotides, the CDR3 is TGCGCCAGCAGCTTGGTGGTCCAATCCGGGGTTGGGGCCAACGTCCTGACTTTC.

This clonotype has a handful of counts. This rearrangement joins TRBV15 to TRBJ2-3; 7 nucleotides align to TRBD1. There are 13 residues in the CDR3. V shed 6 bases, J shed 3 bases, and the junction held 3 bases outside the gene matches. The germline V gene has CDR1 LNHNV and CDR2 YYDKDF (reference sequence). CDR3 sequence reads: CATRTGTTDTQYF. In nucleotides, the CDR3 is TGTGCCACCAGGACAGGGACGACAGATACGCAGTATTTT. The full variable domain, completed using reference TRBV15 and TRBJ2-3, is DAMVIQNPRYQVTQFGKPVTLSCSQTLNHNVMYWYQQKSSQAPKLLFHYYDKDFNNEADTPDNFQSRRPNTSFCFLDIRSPGLGDTAMYLCATRTGTTDTQYFGPGTRLTVL.

This CDR3 is CASSPGASRSNTGELFF. CDR3 in DNA: TGTGCCAGCAGTCCGGGGGCCTCTCGCTCGAACACCGGGGAGCTGTTTTTT. V gene TRBV14 combines with J gene TRBJ2-2, with D perhaps being TRBD1 or TRBD2 (6 bases each). The length of the CDR3 is 17 residues. V was cut by 6 bases and J by 0 bases, with 17 bases left in between. Germline V lookup: CDR1 SGHDN, CDR2 FVKESK.

The chain is built from TRBV29-1 and TRBJ2-2; D not resolved. CDR1 is SQVTM and CDR2 is ANQGSEA in the germline V gene. The CDR3 covers 12 residues. Trimming shortened V by 5 bases and J by 4 bases, and 8 bases separated the two germline ends. The CDR3: CSVRLITGELFF. The CDR3 DNA reads TGCAGCGTTAGGCTGATCACCGGGGAGCTGTTTTTT.

This clonotype was found a few times. The chain's CDR3 is CASSFPGSVEAFF. CDR3 sequence (DNA): TGTGCCAGCAGTTTCCCAGGGTCGGTTGAAGCTTTCTTT. This chain uses TRBV12-3 or TRBV12-4 with TRBJ1-1; TRBD1 is a possible D gene (5 bases). The CDR3 consists of 13 residues. V lost 3 bases and J lost 7, with 12 bases in between.

The chain carries TRBV20-1 and TRBJ2-2; D ambiguous. This CDR3 has 15 residues. In germline, CDR1 is DFQATT, CDR2 SNEGSKA (reference sequence). Trimming removed 5 bases at V and 3 bases at J, with 16 bases between. CDR3 amino acids: CSAPLPDWDTGELFF. The CDR3 nucleotides read TGCAGTGCTCCCCTCCCGGATTGGGACACCGGGGAGCTGTTTTTT.